This entry lists 8 T cell receptor beta chains sequenced from one sample in a study of spatial heterogeneity in lung cancer (dated by TCRdb to the late 2010s). The time point label of this sample denotes: sample taken at primary tumor resection. Library construction relied on 5' RACE. Instrument used: NextSeq 500. TCRdb ran its own pipeline on the public reads, namely fastp trimming at Q25 and MiXCR clone calling, and kept in-frame beta chains. Entries are consolidated by CDR3 protein sequence, retaining the most common genes and DNA. Recorded for this sample are about 3,500 distinct CDR3 sequences; about 3% of them occurred a single time. Under 15% of the sample lies in the top ten. The source material was normal lung tissue next to the tumor, sampled at surgery. The receptors derive from a female donor with early-stage non-small cell lung cancer.

This clonotype was seen repeatedly, ten times or more. This chain connects TRBV18 to TRBJ1-6; possible D gene TRBD1, 5 bases. This CDR3 is 15 amino acids long. Trimming took 0 bases from V and 4 from J, leaving 7 bases between them. CDR1 KGHSH and CDR2 LQKENI come from the germline V gene. CDR3 nucleotide sequence: TGTGCCAGCTCACCACCGCGGGGGTATAATTCACCCCTCCACTTT. The encoded protein is CASSPPRGYNSPLHF.

This clonotype is classed as medium-sized. The rearrangement links TRBV10-2 to TRBJ1-5, with 12 bases identical to TRBD1. V was pared by 2 bases and J by 5 bases, with 7 bases of the junction left unmatched. Germline-derived CDR1 and CDR2 are WSHSY and SAAADI. The CDR3 sequence is 17 residues long. The CDR3: CASSEPGTGGEHQPQHF. In DNA, the CDR3 is TGCGCCAGCAGTGAGCCAGGGACAGGGGGCGAGCATCAGCCCCAGCATTTT.

This clonotype appeared many times. The V call is TRBV9, the J call TRBJ2-2; no clear D gene. Germline CDR1 reads SGDLS; CDR2 reads YYNGEE. Trimming stripped 1 base from V and 6 bases from J, with 4 bases between. The CDR3 is 12 amino acids. CDR3 amino acids: CASSVNPGELFF. As DNA, the CDR3 is TGTGCCAGCAGCGTAAATCCCGGGGAGCTGTTTTTT.

Ten or more counts support this clonotype. The chain is built from TRBV12-3 or TRBV12-4 and TRBJ2-7, with D unclear. The CDR3 contains 11 residues. V was trimmed by 4 bases and J by 9 bases, leaving 10 bases between them. CDR3 protein: CASSSLIGQYF. CDR3 bases: TGTGCCAGCAGTTCGCTTATTGGGCAGTACTTC.

By its share, this clonotype is medium-sized. The gene calls are TRBV7-2 and TRBJ2-7; 8 nucleotides line up with TRBD1. V shed 6 bases, J shed 1 base, and the junction held 5 bases outside the gene matches. CDR3 length: 14 residues. CDR1 and CDR2 (germline): SGHTA, FQGNSA. CDR3 bases: TGTGCCAGCAGTTCCGGACAGGGTTCCTACGAGCAGTACTTC. This translates into CASSSGQGSYEQYF.

Relative to its sample, this clonotype is large. V is TRBV7-2 and J is TRBJ1-3; no clear D gene. Trimming took 4 bases from V and 5 from J, leaving 6 bases between them. From germline, CDR1 is SGHTA and CDR2 FQGNSA. The length of the CDR3 is 12 residues. CDR3 coding DNA: TGTGCCAGCAGCTCCGAAAGAAACACCATATATTTT. It is translated as CASSSERNTIYF. The complete variable domain, with remaining parts taken from reference TRBV7-2 and TRBJ1-3, reads GAGVSQSPSNKVTEKGKDVELRCDPISGHTALYWYRQSLGQGLEFLIYFQGNSAPDKSGLPSDRFSAERTGGSVSTLTIQRTQQEDSAVYLCASSSERNTIYFGEGSWLTVV.

This clonotype is deemed medium-sized (0.01 to 0.1%). The genes are TRBV20-1 and TRBJ1-1; D is unclear. Trimming pared 1 base from V and 4 bases from J, leaving 16 bases between. Germline V gives CDR1 DFQATT, CDR2 SNEGSKA (reference sequence). The CDR3 has 15 residues. As DNA, the CDR3 is TGCAGTGCTAGAGGGACCCCCCCGTGGGTCACTGAAGCTTTCTTT. It translates to CSARGTPPWVTEAFF.

By its share, this clonotype is medium-sized. V is TRBV18 and J is TRBJ2-3; D unresolved. The CDR3 is 13 amino acids. Germline V CDR1 and CDR2: KGHSH, LQKENI. The V end was cut by 4 bases, the J end by 4 bases, with 9 bases between. The chain's CDR3 is CASSLPPSDTQYF. CDR3 in DNA: TGTGCCAGCTCACTTCCCCCGTCAGATACGCAGTATTTT.